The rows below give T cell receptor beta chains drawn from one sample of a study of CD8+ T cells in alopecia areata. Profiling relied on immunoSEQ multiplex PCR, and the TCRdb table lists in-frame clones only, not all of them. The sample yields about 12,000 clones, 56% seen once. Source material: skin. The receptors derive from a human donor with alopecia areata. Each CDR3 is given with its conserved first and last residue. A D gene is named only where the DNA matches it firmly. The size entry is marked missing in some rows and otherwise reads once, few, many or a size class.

CDR3 protein: CASSLAGRGAADTQYF; CDR3 DNA: TGTGCCAGCAGCTTGGCCGGGCGGGGGGCGGCAGATACGCAGTATTTT; clone size: .; J gene: TRBJ2-3; V gene: TRBV5-4; D gene: TRBD2
CDR3 protein: CSVANAGTGPYEQYF; CDR3 DNA: TGCAGCGTTGCTAATGCCGGGACAGGTCCCTACGAGCAGTACTTC; clone size: few; J gene: TRBJ2-7; V gene: TRBV29-1; D gene: TRBD1
CDR3 protein: CASSPGYGYTF; CDR3 DNA: TGTGCCAGCAGCCCGGGATATGGCTACACCTTC; clone size: .; J gene: TRBJ1-2; V gene: TRBV7-2; D gene: .
CDR3 protein: CASSYSIQGAGAEAFF; CDR3 DNA: TGTGCCAGCAGTTACTCGATCCAGGGGGCTGGAGCTGAAGCTTTCTTT; clone size: .; J gene: TRBJ1-1; V gene: TRBV6-6; D gene: TRBD1
CDR3 protein: CASSSGPYEQYF; CDR3 DNA: TGTGCCAGCAGCTCGGGGCCCTACGAGCAGTACTTC; clone size: .; J gene: TRBJ2-7; V gene: TRBV7-6; D gene: .
CDR3 protein: CASSFALGGSGNTIYF; CDR3 DNA: TGTGCCAGCAGCTTCGCGTTGGGTGGATCTGGAAACACCATATATTTT; clone size: .; J gene: TRBJ1-3; V gene: TRBV7-2; D gene: .
CDR3 protein: CASSDGLASYNEQFF; CDR3 DNA: TGTGCCAGCAGTGACGGACTAGCATCCTACAATGAGCAGTTCTTC; clone size: few; J gene: TRBJ2-1; V gene: TRBV7-9; D gene: TRBD2
CDR3 protein: CASSFRGGDTQYF; CDR3 DNA: TGTGCCAGCAGCTTCCGGGGAGGGGATACGCAGTATTTT; clone size: .; J gene: TRBJ2-3; V gene: TRBV7-8; D gene: TRBD2
CDR3 protein: CASSTGTGAQPQHF; CDR3 DNA: TGTGCCAGCAGTACCGGGACAGGGGCTCAGCCCCAGCATTTT; clone size: .; J gene: TRBJ1-5; V gene: TRBV28; D gene: TRBD1
CDR3 protein: CASSYSGTGSNQPQHF; CDR3 DNA: TGTGCCAGCAGTTACTCTGGGACCGGGAGCAATCAGCCCCAGCATTTT; clone size: .; J gene: TRBJ1-5; V gene: TRBV6-5; D gene: .
CDR3 protein: CASSYSDRGPYNEQFF; CDR3 DNA: TGTGCCAGCAGTTATTCGGACAGGGGACCTTACAATGAGCAGTTCTTC; clone size: .; J gene: TRBJ2-1; V gene: TRBV6-5; D gene: TRBD1
CDR3 protein: CASSFSGTGGSSYEQYF; CDR3 DNA: TGTGCTAGCAGCTTTTCCGGGACAGGGGGATCCTCCTACGAGCAGTACTTC; clone size: .; J gene: TRBJ2-7; V gene: TRBV7-7; D gene: TRBD1
CDR3 protein: CASTLGAYEQYF; CDR3 DNA: TGTGCCAGCACTTTGGGAGCCTACGAGCAGTACTTC; clone size: once; J gene: TRBJ2-7; V gene: TRBV28; D gene: .
CDR3 protein: CASTRDPASWEQYF; CDR3 DNA: TGTGCCAGCACGAGGGACCCCGCATCATGGGAGCAGTACTTC; clone size: few; J gene: TRBJ2-7; V gene: TRBV28; D gene: .
CDR3 protein: CSVLKLAGNFYEQYF; CDR3 DNA: TGCAGCGTTTTAAAGCTAGCGGGTAATTTCTACGAGCAGTACTTC; clone size: .; J gene: TRBJ2-7; V gene: TRBV29-1; D gene: TRBD2
CDR3 protein: CASRYGTMNTEAFF; CDR3 DNA: TGTGCCAGCAGGTACGGGACAATGAACACTGAAGCTTTCTTT; clone size: .; J gene: TRBJ1-1; V gene: TRBV6-5; D gene: .
CDR3 protein: CASSLKGAEAFF; CDR3 DNA: TGTGCCAGTAGTCTTAAGGGGGCTGAAGCTTTCTTT; clone size: .; J gene: TRBJ1-1; V gene: TRBV19; D gene: .
CDR3 protein: CASSRPLNTGELFF; CDR3 DNA: TGTGCCAGCAGCCGCCCACTAAACACCGGGGAGCTGTTTTTT; clone size: .; J gene: TRBJ2-2; V gene: TRBV7-2; D gene: .
CDR3 protein: CASSFNSGTVNEQYF; CDR3 DNA: TGTGCCAGCAGCTTCAACTCCGGGACAGTCAACGAGCAGTACTTC; clone size: .; J gene: TRBJ2-7; V gene: TRBV11-2; D gene: TRBD1
CDR3 protein: CASSLTTGINEQFF; CDR3 DNA: TGCGCCAGCAGCTTGACAACAGGGATCAATGAGCAGTTCTTC; clone size: .; J gene: TRBJ2-1; V gene: TRBV5-1; D gene: .
CDR3 protein: CASSPRALAVQQETQYF; CDR3 DNA: TGTGCCAGCAGCCCAAGGGCCCTGGCAGTCCAGCAAGAGACCCAGTACTTC; clone size: few; J gene: TRBJ2-5; V gene: TRBV7-8; D gene: .
CDR3 protein: CASSSYPPLRGGNAEAFF; CDR3 DNA: TGTGCCAGCAGTTCCTATCCACCCCTCAGAGGGGGCAATGCTGAAGCTTTCTTT; clone size: .; J gene: TRBJ1-1; V gene: TRBV28; D gene: TRBD1